A single sample is the source of the 21 T cell receptor beta chains below, sequenced in a study of somatic mutations in cytotoxic T cells in rheumatoid arthritis (dated by TCRdb to the late 2010s). Library preparation employed the immunoSEQ multiplex PCR assay. TCRdb obtained this table from immuneACCESS and retained in-frame rearrangements with V and J assigned. These tables miss some clones; where compared with another copy, unresolved V genes account for less than half of the shortfall, and the remainder is unexplained. Within this sample are more than 15,000 clones, with 55% to 80% of them counted one time only. 18% of the sample is taken by the ten largest. Input material: CD8+ T cells sorted from blood. These receptors were obtained from an adult with rheumatoid arthritis.

This chain links TRBV9 with TRBJ2-1; D is possibly TRBD1 (5 bases). Deletions cut 3 bases from V and 6 bases from J, with 7 bases between. Germline V CDR1 and CDR2: SGDLS, YYNGEE. CDR3 length equals 12 residues. DNA of the CDR3: TGTGCCAGCAGCGCCGACAGCAATGAGCAGTTCTTC. The encoded protein is CASSADSNEQFF.

The chain links TRBV5-6 to TRBJ2-1; 8 bases match TRBD2. The CDR3 is 14 amino acids. Germline loops: CDR1 SGHDT, CDR2 YYEEEE. V was pared by 0 bases and J by 4 bases, with 0 bases of the junction left unmatched. CDR3 in DNA: TGTGCCAGCAGCTTGGAGCGGGGGTACAATGAGCAGTTCTTC. It translates to CASSLERGYNEQFF.

This clone was counted only a few times. J is TRBJ2-7 and V is TRBV19; TRBD1 is a possible D gene (5 bases). Germline V gives CDR1 LNHDA, CDR2 SQIVND (reference sequence). V was pared by 2 bases and J by 4 bases, with 9 bases between. The CDR3 covers 13 residues. The CDR3 nucleotides read TGTGCCAGTAGTATAAGTTCAGGGTACGAGCAGTACTTC. Protein: CASSISSGYEQYF.

This rearrangement joins TRBV2 to TRBJ2-1; 8 bases fit TRBD2. V dropped 7 bases and J dropped 1; count of bases not matched to a gene: 3. This CDR3 contains 14 residues. Germline CDR1 and CDR2: SNHLY and FYNNEI. CDR3 in DNA: TGTGCCAGCAAACTAGCGGCTTCCTACAATGAGCAGTTCTTC. This encodes CASKLAASYNEQFF.

CDR3 sequence: CASRSTGIYEQYF. In nucleotides, the CDR3 is TGTGCCAGCAGGTCGACAGGAATCTACGAGCAGTACTTC. V gene TRBV27 combines with J gene TRBJ2-7; D may be TRBD1 (6 bases). The CDR3 has 13 amino acids. V lost 6 bases and J lost 3, with 12 bases in between. Germline CDR1 is MNHEY and CDR2 is SMNVEV (reference sequence).

The chain carries TRBV5-4 and TRBJ2-3; D possibly matches TRBD1 or TRBD2 (5 bases each). V lost 3 bases and J lost 3, with 14 bases in between. The CDR3 sequence is 15 residues long. The germline CDR1 and CDR2 sequences are SGHNT and YYREEE (reference sequence). CDR3 loop: CASSWGPSRTDTQYF. The CDR3, as DNA: TGTGCCAGCAGCTGGGGACCCTCACGGACAGATACGCAGTATTTT.

The J gene is TRBJ2-5, the V gene TRBV4-3; 13 bases are a match to TRBD2. The CDR3 length is 15 residues. V trimming: 1 base; J trimming: 4 bases; junction bases outside the gene matches: 0. CDR1 LGHNA and CDR2 YSLEER come from the germline V gene. The CDR3 reads CASSQGLAGGETQYF. DNA for the CDR3: TGCGCCAGCAGCCAAGGACTAGCGGGGGGAGAGACCCAGTACTTC.

V is TRBV10-3 and J is TRBJ1-6, with D possibly matching TRBD1 (6 bases). The ends were cut back, 8 bases at V and 5 bases at J, with 16 bases in the middle. The CDR3 has 15 residues. Germline V gene lookup returns CDR1 ENHRY and CDR2 SYGVKD. The CDR3, as DNA: TGTGCCATCGGTCTGGGGGGCCACCATAATTCACCCCTCCACTTT. Translated, it gives CAIGLGGHHNSPLHF.

This clone showed up just a few times. The rearrangement uses TRBV19 and TRBJ1-1; D is ambiguous. This CDR3 spans 14 amino acids. Trimming pared 1 base from V and 3 bases from J, leaving 9 bases between. Per the germline V gene, CDR1 is LNHDA and CDR2 is SQIVND (reference sequence). The CDR3 DNA follows: TGTGCCAGTAGTATAGGGACCTTTGACACTGAAGCTTTCTTT. Its protein is CASSIGTFDTEAFF.

The genes are TRBV5-4 and TRBJ2-7, with D maybe TRBD1 (6 bases). With 3 bases removed from V and 6 bases from J, the gap between germline ends came to 22 bases. Germline V gene sequence: CDR1 SGHNT, CDR2 YYREEE (reference sequence). The CDR3 runs 16 residues. Here the CDR3 reads CASSSGTSDSFSEQYF. CDR3 DNA sequence: TGTGCCAGCAGCTCTGGGACATCGGACTCTTTCTCCGAGCAGTACTTC.

In its sample, this clone was seen a few times. The chain has TRBV6-5 and TRBJ2-7; D not resolved. Trimming left V 1 base short and J 7 bases short, with 11 bases between. CDR3 length equals 13 residues. Germline CDR1 and CDR2: MNHEY and SVGAGI. CDR3 residues: CASSYYSYKEQYF. Here the CDR3 DNA reads TGTGCCAGCAGTTACTACAGCTACAAGGAGCAGTACTTC.

The CDR3, as DNA: TGTGCCAGCAGTTTTCTACAGGGGGACACTGAAGCTTTCTTT. Encoded protein: CASSFLQGDTEAFF. This sequence joins TRBV27 and TRBJ1-1; 8 bases agree with TRBD1. The trim removed 3 bases at V and 3 bases at J, leaving 3 bases unmatched. In germline, CDR1 is MNHEY, CDR2 SMNVEV (reference sequence). This CDR3 region has 14 residues.

This rearrangement joins TRBV4-1 to TRBJ1-1, with D perhaps TRBD1 (5 bases). The germline CDR1 and CDR2 sequences are MGHRA and YSYEKL. The CDR3 loop spans 12 amino acids. V lost 4 bases, J lost 5 bases, and 8 bases lay in between. CDR3 sequence reads: CASSLGETEAFF. CDR3 in DNA: TGCGCCAGCAGCCTAGGGGAAACTGAAGCTTTCTTT.

This sequence joins TRBV5-5 and TRBJ1-1, with a possible D match to TRBD1 (5 bases). V was clipped by 1 base and J by 3 bases, with 10 bases between them. The germline CDR1 and CDR2 sequences are SGHKS and YYEKEE (reference sequence). The CDR3 has 14 residues. The CDR3 region has the DNA TGTGCCAGCAGCTTGTCAGGGAGGTACACTGAAGCTTTCTTT. Amino acid sequence: CASSLSGRYTEAFF.

V and J are TRBV13 and TRBJ2-3; possibly TRBD2 for D (6 bases). The V and J ends lost 5 bases and 2 bases respectively, with 14 bases between them. This CDR3 has 15 amino acids. The V gene's germline CDR1 is PRHDT and CDR2 FYEKMQ (reference sequence). The CDR3 DNA reads as TGTGCCAGCAGCCCTCCCGCGGGGCCCACAGATACGCAGTATTTT. Protein: CASSPPAGPTDTQYF.

This sequence joins TRBV7-2 and TRBJ2-5; D unresolved. CDR3 length equals 13 residues. Trimming took off 4 bases at V and 5 bases at J, with 11 bases between the two ends. Germline assignment: CDR1 SGHTA and CDR2 FQGNSA. In nucleotides, the CDR3 is TGTGCCAGCAGCTCGTGGGGTGGGGAGACCCAGTACTTC. This encodes CASSSWGGETQYF.

This clone showed up just a few times. In DNA, the CDR3 is TGTGCCAGCGGCCGGACAGTTCTCTATGGCTACACCTTC. This gives the protein CASGRTVLYGYTF. This sequence joins TRBV19 and TRBJ1-2; D is possibly TRBD1 (6 bases). Trimming shortened V by 9 bases and J by 4 bases, and 15 bases separated the two germline ends. The germline V gene has CDR1 LNHDA and CDR2 SQIVND (reference sequence). The CDR3 is made up of 13 amino acids.

This sequence joins TRBV7-8 and TRBJ1-1; weak D call: TRBD1 (5 bases). Trimming took off 8 bases at V and 0 bases at J, with 19 bases between the two ends. The CDR3 consists of 16 residues. Germline CDR1 and CDR2: SGHVS and FQNEAQ. CDR3 bases: TGTGCCAGCGTGGGGCTTGGTTTGGCCATGAACACTGAAGCTTTCTTT. Translated, it gives CASVGLGLAMNTEAFF.

This chain links TRBV19 with TRBJ1-1, with no clear D. CDR1 LNHDA and CDR2 SQIVND come from the germline V gene (reference sequence). Trimming stripped 7 bases from V and 4 bases from J, with 10 bases between. The CDR3 consists of 12 residues. CDR3 sequence: CASKTGTTEAFF. The CDR3 nucleotides are TGTGCCAGTAAGACGGGAACCACTGAAGCTTTCTTT.

The chain uses TRBV6-6 and TRBJ2-3; TRBD2 agrees at 8 bases. Germline lookup yields CDR1 MNHNY and CDR2 SVGAGI (reference sequence). The CDR3 runs to 16 residues. V lost 2 bases, J lost 2 bases, and 6 bases stayed unmatched. The CDR3 protein is CASSYGYGGDTDTQYF. As DNA, the CDR3 is TGTGCCAGCAGTTACGGGTACGGGGGGGACACAGATACGCAGTATTTT.

This chain links TRBV29-1 with TRBJ2-5, with 8 bases aligning to TRBD1. Near its end, the DNA agrees better with TRBJ2-7, so the J call may be wrong. The germline V gene has CDR1 SQVTM and CDR2 ANQGSEA. This CDR3 is 13 amino acids long. CDR3 region: CSVVGQVTSEQYF. CDR3 in DNA: TGCAGCGTTGTGGGACAGGTTACCTCCGAGCAGTACTTC.